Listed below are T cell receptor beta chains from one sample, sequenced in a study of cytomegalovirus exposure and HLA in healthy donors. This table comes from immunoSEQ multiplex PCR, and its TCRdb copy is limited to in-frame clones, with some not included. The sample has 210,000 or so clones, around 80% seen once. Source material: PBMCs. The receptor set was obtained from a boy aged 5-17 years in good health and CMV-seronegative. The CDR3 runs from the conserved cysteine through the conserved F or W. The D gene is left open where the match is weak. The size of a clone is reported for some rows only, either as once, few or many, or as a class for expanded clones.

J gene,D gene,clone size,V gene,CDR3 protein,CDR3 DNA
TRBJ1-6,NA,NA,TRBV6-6,CASSYSAQANSPLHF,TGTGCCAGCAGTTACTCGGCCCAGGCCAATTCACCCCTCCACTTT
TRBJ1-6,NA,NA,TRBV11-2,CASSLDLSLVVHF,TGTGCCAGCAGCTTAGATCTTTCCTTAGTGGTCCACTTT
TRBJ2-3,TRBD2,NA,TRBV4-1,CASSPSGTSGGRVSQYF,TGCGCCAGCAGCCCGTCCGGGACTAGCGGGGGACGGGTTTCGCAGTATTTT
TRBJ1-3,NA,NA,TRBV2,CASLGNTIYF,TGTGCCAGCCTGGGAAACACCATATATTTT
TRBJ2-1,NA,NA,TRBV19,CASSRPGTLRGEQFF,TGTGCCAGTAGCCGACCGGGGACACTTCGGGGTGAGCAGTTCTTC
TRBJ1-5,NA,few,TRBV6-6,CASSTSRGGNQPQHF,TGTGCCAGCAGTACTAGTCGGGGGGGCAATCAGCCCCAGCATTTT
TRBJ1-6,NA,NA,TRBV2,CASTVSGVGSPLHF,TGTGCCAGCACGGTGTCGGGGGTAGGTTCACCCCTCCACTTT
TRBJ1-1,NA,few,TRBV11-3,CASSARGNTEAFF,TGTGCCAGCAGCGCCCGGGGGAACACTGAAGCTTTCTTT
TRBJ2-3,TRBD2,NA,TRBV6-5,CASKRAGAGTDTQYF,TGTGCCAGCAAAAGAGCGGGAGCCGGCACAGATACGCAGTATTTT
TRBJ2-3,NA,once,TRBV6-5,CASSYQEPSTDTQYF,TGTGCCAGCAGTTATCAGGAACCTAGCACAGATACGCAGTATTTT
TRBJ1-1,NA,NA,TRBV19,CASSIVRNGLLNTEAFF,TGTGCCAGTAGTATAGTCCGAAATGGCCTCCTGAACACTGAAGCTTTCTTT
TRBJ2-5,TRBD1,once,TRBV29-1,CSGTGGEETQYF,TGCAGCGGGACAGGGGGCGAGGAGACCCAGTACTTC
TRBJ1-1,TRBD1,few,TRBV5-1,CASSQWQGEWNTEAFF,TGCGCCAGCAGCCAGTGGCAGGGGGAATGGAACACTGAAGCTTTCTTT
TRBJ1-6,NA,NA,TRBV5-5,CASSWGPSGKRYRINSPLHF,TGTGCCAGCAGCTGGGGGCCCTCCGGGAAGAGGTACCGGATCAATTCACCCCTCCACTTT
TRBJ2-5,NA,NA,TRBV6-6,CASSYSRVLQTQYF,TGTGCCAGCAGTTACTCCAGGGTATTACAGACCCAGTACTTC
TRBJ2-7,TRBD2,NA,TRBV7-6,CASSLGVAGLADNSYEQYF,TGTGCCAGCAGCTTGGGGGTTGCAGGACTAGCGGACAATTCCTACGAGCAGTACTTC
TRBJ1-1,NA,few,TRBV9,CASSPGNSEAFF,TGTGCCAGCAGCCCGGGGAACAGTGAAGCTTTCTTT
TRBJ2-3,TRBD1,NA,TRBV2,CASSTGGEEYF,TGTGCCAGCAGTACAGGGGGCGAAGAGTATTTT
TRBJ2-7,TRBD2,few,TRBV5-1,CANPHPRRGRTSGGRSHEQYF,TGCGCCAACCCCCACCCCCGCAGGGGCAGGACTAGCGGGGGCCGAAGCCACGAGCAGTACTTC
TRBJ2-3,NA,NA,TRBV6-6,CASKDGQTDTQYF,TGTGCCAGCAAGGACGGACAGACAGATACGCAGTATTTT
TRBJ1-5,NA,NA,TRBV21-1,CASSKVREVPSSNQPQHF,TGTGCCAGCAGCAAAGTAAGAGAGGTGCCTTCTAGCAATCAGCCCCAGCATTTT
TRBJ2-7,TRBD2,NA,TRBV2,CASSEPSGRGCEQYF,TGTGCCAGCAGTGAACCAAGCGGGAGGGGGTGCGAGCAGTACTTC
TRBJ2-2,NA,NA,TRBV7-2,CASSLAGSSRGGAGELFF,TGTGCCAGCAGCTTAGCAGGTTCCTCTCGAGGGGGGGCCGGGGAGCTGTTTTTT
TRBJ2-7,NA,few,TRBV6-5,CASSEGMEYEQYF,TGTGCCAGCAGTGAAGGAATGGAGTACGAGCAGTACTTC
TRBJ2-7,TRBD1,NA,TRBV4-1,CASSQGLLGTATTYEQYF,TGCGCCAGCAGCCAAGGACTCCTGGGGACAGCCACCACCTACGAGCAGTACTTC
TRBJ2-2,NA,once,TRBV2,CASSVRGTGELFF,TGTGCCAGCAGTGTAAGGGGAACCGGGGAGCTGTTTTTT
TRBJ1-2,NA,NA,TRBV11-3,CASSWGREAEGYTF,TGTGCCAGCAGCTGGGGGCGGGAGGCTGAAGGCTACACCTTC
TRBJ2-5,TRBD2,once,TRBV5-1,CASSHTSGPKETQYF,TGCGCCAGCAGTCACACTAGCGGACCGAAAGAGACCCAGTACTTC
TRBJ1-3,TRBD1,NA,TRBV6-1,CASRDRSSGNTIYF,TGTGCCAGCAGGGACAGGAGTTCTGGAAACACCATATATTTT
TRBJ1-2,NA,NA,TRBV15,CATSTRAGGYTF,TGTGCCACCAGTACCAGGGCTGGTGGCTACACCTTC
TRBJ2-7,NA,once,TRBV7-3,CASSRLGGALSYEQYF,TGTGCCAGCAGCCGACTGGGGGGGGCCCTCTCCTACGAGCAGTACTTC
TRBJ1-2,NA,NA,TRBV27,CASSPTLGVYGYTF,TGTGCCAGCAGTCCCACCTTAGGGGTCTATGGCTACACCTTC
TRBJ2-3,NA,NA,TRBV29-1,CSVAVFAGTDTQYF,TGCAGCGTTGCAGTTTTTGCTGGCACAGATACGCAGTATTTT
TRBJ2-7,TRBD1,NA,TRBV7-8,CASSILGQGVGEQYF,TGTGCCAGCAGCATATTGGGACAGGGAGTAGGCGAGCAGTACTTC
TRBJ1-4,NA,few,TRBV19,CASSSEEKLFF,TGTGCCAGTAGCTCTGAGGAAAAACTGTTTTTT
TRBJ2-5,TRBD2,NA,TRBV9,CASSVGGLRETQYF,TGTGCCAGCAGCGTCGGGGGACTAAGAGAGACCCAGTACTTC
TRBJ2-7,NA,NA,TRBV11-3,CASSPRTRATYEQYF,TGTGCCAGCAGCCCGCGGACAAGGGCAACCTACGAGCAGTACTTC
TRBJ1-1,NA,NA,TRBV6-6,CASSYKGAGTEAFF,TGTGCCAGCAGTTACAAGGGAGCGGGCACTGAAGCTTTCTTT
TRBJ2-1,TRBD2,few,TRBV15,CATSRDLGGVYNEQFF,TGTGCCACCAGCAGAGATCTGGGGGGGGTCTACAATGAGCAGTTCTTC
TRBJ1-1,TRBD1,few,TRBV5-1,CASSLIPGGNTEAFF,TGCGCCAGCAGCTTGATCCCAGGGGGGAACACTGAAGCTTTCTTT
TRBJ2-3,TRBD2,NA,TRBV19,CASTTTRDWREGTDTQYF,TGTGCCAGTACCACAACACGGGACTGGCGGGAGGGCACAGATACGCAGTATTTT
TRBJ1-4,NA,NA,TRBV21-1,CASSKRRRYRDLGEKLFF,TGTGCCAGCAGCAAACGGCGCCGGTACAGGGATTTGGGTGAAAAACTGTTTTTT
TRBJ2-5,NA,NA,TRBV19,CASSMGLTQETQYF,TGTGCCAGTAGTATGGGGCTAACCCAAGAGACCCAGTACTTC
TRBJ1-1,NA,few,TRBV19,CASSIDMAGDTEAFF,TGTGCCAGTAGTATAGATATGGCAGGGGACACTGAAGCTTTCTTT
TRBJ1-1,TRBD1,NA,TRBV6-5,CASSTLRQGDTEAFF,TGTGCCAGCAGCACCTTACGACAGGGCGACACTGAAGCTTTCTTT
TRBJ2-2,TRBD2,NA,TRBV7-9,CASSLVGRAGGELFF,TGTGCCAGCAGCTTAGTCGGGAGGGCCGGCGGGGAGCTGTTTTTT
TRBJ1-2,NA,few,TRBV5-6,CASSLAPGGGSYGYTF,TGTGCCAGCAGCTTGGCCCCGGGGGGCGGATCCTATGGCTACACCTTC
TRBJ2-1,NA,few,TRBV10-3,CAISESTERYNEQFF,TGTGCCATCAGTGAGTCAACAGAACGCTACAATGAGCAGTTCTTC
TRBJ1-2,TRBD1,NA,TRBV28,CASSLRQGAVNYGYTF,TGTGCCAGCAGTCTAAGACAGGGGGCAGTTAACTATGGCTACACCTTC
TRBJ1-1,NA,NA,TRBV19,CASRVGRGDNTEAFF,TGTGCCAGTCGCGTCGGCCGGGGGGACAACACTGAAGCTTTCTTT
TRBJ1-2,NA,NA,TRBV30,CAWSVRLRDGYTF,TGTGCCTGGAGTGTACGGTTGAGGGATGGCTACACCTTC
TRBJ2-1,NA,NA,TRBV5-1,CASSPSEGLTYNEQFF,TGCGCCAGCAGCCCCAGCGAGGGTCTCACCTACAATGAGCAGTTCTTC
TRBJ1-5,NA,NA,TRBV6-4,CASSVVGGQPQHF,TGTGCCAGCAGTGTGGTTGGAGGCCAGCCCCAGCATTTT
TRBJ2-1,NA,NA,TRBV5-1,CASSLPGNYNEQFF,TGCGCCAGCAGCTTGCCAGGGAACTACAATGAGCAGTTCTTC
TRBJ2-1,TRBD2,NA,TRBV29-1,CSAWGTSKSYNEQFF,TGCAGCGCCTGGGGGACTAGCAAGTCCTACAATGAGCAGTTCTTC
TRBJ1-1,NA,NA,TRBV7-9,CSSSPPFGGATMNTEAFF,TGTTCCAGCAGCCCTCCTTTCGGCGGGGCAACTATGAACACTGAAGCTTTCTTT
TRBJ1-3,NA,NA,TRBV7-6,CASSLVGGSSGNTIYF,TGTGCCAGCAGCTTAGTGGGGGGATCTTCCGGAAACACCATATATTTT
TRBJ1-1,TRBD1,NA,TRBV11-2,CASSNRGSTEAFF,TGTGCCAGCAGTAACAGGGGAAGCACTGAAGCTTTCTTT
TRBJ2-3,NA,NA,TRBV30,CAWSMGGSTDTQYF,TGTGCCTGGAGTATGGGCGGGAGCACAGATACGCAGTATTTT